The present entry profiles one T cell receptor beta chain with its context. The data were taken from a study of blood T cell repertoires in COVID-19. Overall study context: Donors in the United States, Italy and Spain gave samples during acute or convalescent COVID-19.

CDR3 length: 13 amino acids. In germline, CDR1 is SGHTA, CDR2 FQGNSA. Between the trimmed V and J ends, which lost 2 bases and 0 bases, there was a span of 4 bases. The Seattle patients joined while their infection was active and were tracked longitudinally afterward. How the authors handled the data: Scientists estimated how many nucleated cells there were by amplifying reference gene primers. The protocol was immunoSEQ multiplex PCR, while the TCRdb copy is restricted to in-frame clones and leaves out a portion. That table furnishes V, J and clone size, whereas the DNA furnished D and trimming. The repertoire holds about 320,000 clones, with about nine tenths as singletons.

The chain is built from TRBV7-2 and TRBJ2-5, with unresolved D. This TCR was recovered from a woman in her thirties with COVID-19, enrolled during active disease. The sample taken for sequencing was peripheral blood. The CDR3 coding sequence is TGTGCCAGCAGCTTAACTAACCAAGAGACCCAGTACTTC. Translated, it gives CASSLTNQETQYF. Combining the CDR3 with reference TRBV7-2 and TRBJ2-5 gives the whole variable domain GAGVSQSPSNKVTEKGKDVELRCDPISGHTALYWYRQSLGQGLEFLIYFQGNSAPDKSGLPSDRFSAERTGGSVSTLTIQRTQQEDSAVYLCASSLTNQETQYFGPGTRLLVL.